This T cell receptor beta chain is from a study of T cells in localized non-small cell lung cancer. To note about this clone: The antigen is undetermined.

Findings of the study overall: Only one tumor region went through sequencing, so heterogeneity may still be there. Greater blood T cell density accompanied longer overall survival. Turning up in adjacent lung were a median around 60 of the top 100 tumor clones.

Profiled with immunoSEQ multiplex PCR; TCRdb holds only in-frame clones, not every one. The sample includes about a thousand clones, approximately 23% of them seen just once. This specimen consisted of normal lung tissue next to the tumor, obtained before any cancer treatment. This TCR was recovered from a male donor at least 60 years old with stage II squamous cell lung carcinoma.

DNA for the CDR3: TGCAGCGTTGAGAGTAACTGGGAAGATACGCAGTATTTT. It codes for CSVESNWEDTQYF. This rearrangement joins TRBV29-1 to TRBJ2-3; D uncertain. This CDR3 comprises 13 residues. V was shortened by 3 bases and J by 5 bases, with 12 bases between the two germline ends. Looked up from germline, CDR1 is SQVTM and CDR2 is ANQGSEA.